These 5 T cell receptor beta chains were sequenced from one sample in a study of OX40 agonist ivuxolimab in advanced cancers. The method was the immunoSEQ multiplex PCR assay. TCRdb holds this immuneACCESS table with in-frame rearrangements only. Some clones are missing; in checked studies, unresolved V genes explain under half, and the rest has no known cause. This sample gives about 58,000 clones in total; 82% of them show up just once. Of the sample, almost 1.5% falls within the top ten clones. The sequenced sample was CD4+ or CD8+ T cells sorted from blood, obtained in a trial of the OX40 agonist ivuxolimab. These receptors all come from an adult with an advanced solid tumor such as melanoma, head and neck, liver or kidney cancer.

CDR3 residues: CASSLGDRVGTEAFF. The CDR3 DNA sequence: TGTGCCAGCAGCTTAGGTGACAGGGTCGGCACTGAAGCTTTCTTT. The chain carries TRBV7-8 and TRBJ1-1; 7 bases map to TRBD1. The CDR3 has 15 amino acids. The V segment lost 1 base and the J segment 4 bases; nucleotides outside the gene matches: 6. Germline loops: CDR1 SGHVS, CDR2 FQNEAQ.

This chain joins TRBV6-4 and TRBJ2-2; 7 nucleotides agree with TRBD1. The junction had 3 bases not matched to a gene; V was cut back by 6 bases and J by 5 bases. CDR1 and CDR2 (germline): MRHNA, SNTAGT. The CDR3 is made up of 13 amino acids. CDR3 in amino acids: CASRMTGTGELFF. The CDR3 DNA reads as TGTGCCAGCAGGATGACAGGGACCGGGGAGCTGTTTTTT.

This clone has just one count. V is TRBV19 and J is TRBJ2-5, with a tentative D call TRBD1 (5 bases). The DNA end favors TRBJ2-7, so the J call may be wrong. From germline, CDR1 is LNHDA and CDR2 SQIVND (reference sequence). This CDR3 has 11 amino acids. CDR3 region: CASKQGYEQYF. CDR3 sequence (DNA): TGTGCCAGTAAGCAGGGATACGAGCAGTACTTC.

The chain recombines TRBV2 with TRBJ1-6; D not resolved. Germline values: CDR1 SNHLY, CDR2 FYNNEI. V was clipped by 1 base and J by 7 bases, with 8 bases between them. The CDR3 is 14 residues long. CDR3 sequence: CASSEERRNSPLHF. The CDR3 nucleotides read TGTGCCAGCAGTGAAGAAAGAAGGAATTCACCCCTCCACTTT.

In the case of this clone: The sample carries other DNA sequences with the same CDR3. The chain links TRBV6-5 to TRBJ1-5; the D is unclear. V shed 2 bases and J shed 7 bases, with 9 bases lying between them. Germline CDR1 reads MNHEY; CDR2 reads SVGAGI. This CDR3 has 13 amino acids. This chain's CDR3 is CASSYREGQPQHF. In DNA, the CDR3 is TGTGCCAGCAGTTACAGGGAAGGGCAGCCCCAGCATTTT.